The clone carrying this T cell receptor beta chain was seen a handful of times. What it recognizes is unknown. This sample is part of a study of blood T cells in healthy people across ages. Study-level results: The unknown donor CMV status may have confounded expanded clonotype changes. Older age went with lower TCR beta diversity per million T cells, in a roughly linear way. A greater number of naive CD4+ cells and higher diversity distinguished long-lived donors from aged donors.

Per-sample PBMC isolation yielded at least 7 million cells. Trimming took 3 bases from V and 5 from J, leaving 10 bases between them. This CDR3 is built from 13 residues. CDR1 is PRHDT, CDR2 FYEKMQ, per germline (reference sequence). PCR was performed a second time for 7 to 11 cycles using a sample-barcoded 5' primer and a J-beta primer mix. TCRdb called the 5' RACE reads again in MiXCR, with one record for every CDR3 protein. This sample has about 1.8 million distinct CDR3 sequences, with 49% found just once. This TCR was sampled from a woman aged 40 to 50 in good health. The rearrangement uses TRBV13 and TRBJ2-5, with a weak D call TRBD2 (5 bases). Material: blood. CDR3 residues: CASSFIQRETQYF. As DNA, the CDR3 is TGTGCCAGCAGCTTTATTCAGCGGGAGACCCAGTACTTC.